This entry is about one T cell receptor (beta chain). The antigen is undetermined. The data were obtained in a study of CD8 T cells in Susac syndrome. Study-level findings and limits: Susac syndrome CD4+ T cell repertoires showed no clonal expansion.

Random hexamers were used to reverse transcribe the RNA input (about 0.45 to 1 ug). Using its own MiXCR run on the immunoSEQ multiplex PCR reads, TCRdb lists one record per CDR3 protein. The sample includes around 170,000 distinct CDR3 sequences, approximately 94% of them seen just once. The V gene lost 2 bases and the J gene lost 2 bases, with 16 bases spanning the gap. There are 16 residues in the CDR3. Germline CDR1 MNHNY, CDR2 SVGAGI (reference sequence). The chain joins TRBV6-6 to TRBJ2-7, with D perhaps matching TRBD1 (6 bases). The TCR originated in a human donor with Susac syndrome. The sequencing input was CD4+ T cells from PBMCs. Written as DNA, the CDR3 is TGTGCCAGCAGTTACCCCCAGGGGACGCTTACCTACGAGCAGTACTTC. It encodes CASSYPQGTLTYEQYF.